This is a list of T cell receptor beta chains from one sample in a study of T cells in Graves' hyperthyroidism and ophthalmopathy. TCRdb independently ran MiXCR on the multiplex PCR reads; one entry per CDR3 protein. This table has fewer than 450,000 distinct CDR3 sequences, 18% appearing once. Sequencing was done on a sample of blood. The source of these receptors is a man between 18 and 29 years old with Graves' ophthalmopathy. CDR3s include the opening cysteine and the closing phenylalanine or tryptophan. D genes are given only for firm matches. Size tells how often a clone was seen (once, few, many) or the class of an expanded clone, and some rows leave it out.

V: TRBV29-1; size: few; J: TRBJ2-7; D: .; CDR3: CSAGGRNYEQYF; DNA: TGCAGCGCCGGCGGACGGAACTACGAGCAGTACTTC
V: TRBV25-1; size: .; J: TRBJ1-2; D: TRBD1; CDR3: CASSGLGQSYGYTF; DNA: TGTGCCAGCAGTGGATTGGGACAGTCCTATGGCTACACCTTC
V: TRBV6-5; size: .; J: TRBJ2-3; D: TRBD2; CDR3: CASSSDSGGATDTQYF; DNA: TGTGCCAGCAGTTCTGATAGCGGGGGGGCCACAGATACGCAGTATTTT
V: TRBV6-1; size: many; J: TRBJ1-5; D: .; CDR3: CASSSLQGTQHF; DNA: TGTGCCAGCAGTTCACTACAGGGTACCCAGCATTTT
V: TRBV18; size: many; J: TRBJ2-3; D: .; CDR3: CAHKAGHRTDTQYF; DNA: TGTGCCCATAAGGCCGGTCACCGCACAGATACGCAGTATTTT
V: TRBV7-2; size: many; J: TRBJ2-7; D: .; CDR3: CASSNPLGEQYF; DNA: TGTGCCAGCAGCAATCCCCTGGGGGAGCAGTACTTC
V: TRBV3-1; size: many; J: TRBJ1-2; D: .; CDR3: CASSVNPGYGYTF; DNA: TGTGCCAGCAGCGTAAACCCCGGGTATGGCTACACCTTC
V: TRBV28; size: many; J: TRBJ1-1; D: .; CDR3: CASTADANTEAFF; DNA: TGTGCCAGCACCGCTGACGCGAACACTGAAGCTTTCTTT
V: TRBV5-1; size: few; J: TRBJ1-2; D: .; CDR3: CASSSTGTYGYTF; DNA: TGCGCCAGCAGCTCGACAGGAACCTATGGCTACACCTTC
V: TRBV29-1; size: few; J: TRBJ2-5; D: .; CDR3: CSVDTPETQYF; DNA: TGCAGCGTTGATACGCCGGAGACCCAGTACTTC
V: TRBV18; size: many; J: TRBJ1-4; D: .; CDR3: CASSPLSATNEKLFF; DNA: TGTGCCAGCTCACCACTCAGCGCAACTAATGAAAAACTGTTTTTT
V: TRBV3-1; size: many; J: TRBJ2-1; D: TRBD2; CDR3: CASSPSRLAVHNEQFF; DNA: TGTGCCAGCAGCCCCTCCAGACTAGCGGTCCACAATGAGCAGTTCTTC
V: TRBV11-2; size: .; J: TRBJ2-3; D: TRBD2; CDR3: CASSPDRGGTDTQYF; DNA: TGTGCCAGCAGCCCCGACCGGGGGGGCACAGATACGCAGTATTTT
V: TRBV7-8; size: many; J: TRBJ1-4; D: .; CDR3: CASSLGTGSEKLFF; DNA: TGTGCCAGCAGCTTAGGTACAGGGTCTGAAAAACTGTTTTTT
V: TRBV13; size: .; J: TRBJ2-5; D: TRBD2; CDR3: CASSSTPIAGEETQYF; DNA: TGTGCCAGCAGCTCAACCCCTATAGCGGGGGAAGAGACCCAGTACTTC
V: TRBV6-6; size: many; J: TRBJ2-5; D: .; CDR3: CASSYKGGRETQYF; DNA: TGTGCCAGCAGTTACAAAGGGGGTAGGGAGACCCAGTACTTC
V: TRBV7-8; size: once; J: TRBJ1-1; D: TRBD1; CDR3: CASSPGQGIPENTEAFF; DNA: TGTGCCAGCAGCCCGGGACAGGGTATTCCCGAGAACACTGAAGCTTTCTTT
V: TRBV10-2; size: many; J: TRBJ1-5; D: .; CDR3: CASSESLAGNSNQPQHF; DNA: TGCGCCAGCAGTGAGTCGTTGGCCGGGAATAGCAATCAGCCCCAGCATTTT
V: TRBV10-1; size: many; J: TRBJ1-1; D: TRBD1; CDR3: CASSESGGGNTEAFF; DNA: TGCGCCAGCAGTGAGTCAGGAGGGGGCAACACTGAAGCTTTCTTT
V: TRBV20-1; size: many; J: TRBJ2-1; D: .; CDR3: CSASGAYDEQFF; DNA: TGCAGTGCCTCCGGGGCGTACGATGAGCAGTTCTTC
V: TRBV2; size: many; J: TRBJ1-1; D: .; CDR3: CASSERGRGAEAFF; DNA: TGTGCCAGCAGTGAAAGGGGAAGGGGCGCTGAAGCTTTCTTT
V: TRBV20-1; size: .; J: TRBJ1-5; D: TRBD1; CDR3: CSAGTGDSNQPQHF; DNA: TGCAGTGCTGGGACAGGCGATAGCAATCAGCCCCAGCATTTT
V: TRBV2; size: many; J: TRBJ2-5; D: .; CDR3: CASSEVKWTQYF; DNA: TGTGCCAGCAGTGAGGTTAAGTGGACCCAGTACTTC
V: TRBV19; size: few; J: TRBJ2-7; D: .; CDR3: CASSSPSGRGVEEQYF; DNA: TGTGCCAGTAGCTCTCCCTCGGGGCGGGGAGTGGAGGAGCAGTACTTC
V: TRBV7-8; size: many; J: TRBJ2-1; D: .; CDR3: CASSPEGVNEQFF; DNA: TGTGCCAGCAGCCCAGAGGGGGTCAATGAGCAGTTCTTC
V: TRBV5-1; size: many; J: TRBJ1-1; D: .; CDR3: CASSPPSAGMGTEAFF; DNA: TGCGCCAGCAGCCCTCCCTCGGCAGGGATGGGCACTGAAGCTTTCTTT
V: TRBV6-1; size: many; J: TRBJ2-2; D: TRBD1; CDR3: CASRLPQGARIGELFF; DNA: TGTGCCAGCAGACTACCCCAGGGGGCGCGGATCGGGGAGCTGTTTTTT
V: TRBV2; size: many; J: TRBJ1-5; D: .; CDR3: CASSDRDSNQPQHF; DNA: TGTGCCAGCAGTGATCGGGATAGCAATCAGCCCCAGCATTTT
V: TRBV18; size: many; J: TRBJ1-2; D: .; CDR3: CASSPSYSRGYTF; DNA: TGTGCCAGCTCACCAAGCTACTCGCGGGGCTACACCTTC
V: TRBV20-1; size: many; J: TRBJ1-4; D: .; CDR3: CSASNTGPEKLFF; DNA: TGCAGTGCTAGTAATACGGGGCCTGAAAAACTGTTTTTT
V: TRBV20-1; size: many; J: TRBJ2-7; D: TRBD1; CDR3: CSARARYDRGAYEQYF; DNA: TGCAGTGCTAGAGCCCGATATGACAGGGGGGCCTACGAGCAGTACTTC